The clone carrying this T cell receptor (beta chain) showed up many times. Its antigen is as yet unknown. The data stem from a study of T cells in Graves' hyperthyroidism and ophthalmopathy. Regarding the study as a whole: In the blood, most expanded thyroid clonotypes above 0.001 appeared as well.

Amplification of TCR beta CDR3 regions used RNA as the template. TCR CDR3 underwent first-round RT-PCR with the HTBI primer set. Each CDR3 protein is one row after TCRdb ran MiXCR on the multiplex PCR reads. The sample carries 240,000 or so distinct CDR3 sequences, 16% recorded once. The CDR3 totals 15 residues. Germline V CDR1 and CDR2: MDHEN, SYDVKM. V lost 5 bases and J 0 bases, leaving 13 bases between the germline ends. Thyroid ultrasound, orbital computed tomography, clinical symptoms, and serum thyroxine and TRAb underpinned diagnoses. Sequencing was done on a sample of blood. The genes are TRBV28 and TRBJ1-1; maybe TRBD1 (5 bases). The TCR comes from a woman under 30 with Graves' ophthalmopathy. As DNA, the CDR3 is TGTGCCAGCAGTCAAAGACAGTTTATGAACACTGAAGCTTTCTTT. It codes for CASSQRQFMNTEAFF.